Below are 6 T cell receptor beta chains sequenced from a single sample in a study of blood T cell repertoires in COVID-19. Produced via immunoSEQ multiplex PCR; TCRdb's table is partial and in-frame only. This sample carries some 490,000 clones, roughly 88% of them seen once, and the ten largest clones take approximately 2.9%. Source material: peripheral blood. The receptor source for this set is a human donor in a cohort sampled during active COVID-19.

CDR3 bases: TGTGCCAGCAGCTTCCTAGCGCAACAGACCTACGAGCAGTACTTC. Protein product: CASSFLAQQTYEQYF. The gene calls are TRBV7-2 and TRBJ2-7; D may be TRBD2 (6 bases). The CDR3 totals 15 residues. Germline V gene lookup returns CDR1 SGHTA and CDR2 FQGNSA. V was trimmed by 3 bases and J by 2 bases, leaving 14 bases between them.

This chain uses TRBV27 with TRBJ2-7; 7 bases are a match to TRBD1. J gave up 3 bases and V 6 bases, and 8 bases lay outside the gene matches. From germline, CDR1 is MNHEY and CDR2 SMNVEV (reference sequence). This CDR3 is 14 amino acids long. The CDR3 bases are TGTGCCAGCAGACTCCGGACAGGAGTCTACGAGCAGTACTTC. Protein product: CASRLRTGVYEQYF.

Of note for this clone: Mismatch with germline at one junction end may stem from a read error. The chain recombines TRBV7-7 with TRBJ2-4; 8 bases agree with TRBD1. The germline V gene encodes CDR1 SSHAT and CDR2 FNYEAQ (reference sequence). CDR3 length: 18 residues. DNA of the CDR3: TGTGCTAGCAGCTTTGATTTAGGAGACAGGGGAGCCAAAAACATTCAGTACTTC. This sequence encodes CASSFDLGDRGAKNIQYF.

In nucleotides, the CDR3 is TGTGCCAGCAGGGCTGGTGGGGCGAACCAAGAGACCCAGTACTTC. Translated: CASRAGGANQETQYF. V gene TRBV6-5 combines with J gene TRBJ2-5; D may be TRBD1 (5 bases). V was clipped by 6 bases and J by 0 bases, with 14 bases between them. From germline, CDR1 is MNHEY and CDR2 SVGAGI. This CDR3 is 15 amino acids long.

The CDR3 region is CASSLNTGASSGNTIYF. CDR3 bases: TGTGCCAGCAGCTTAAATACAGGGGCTAGCTCTGGAAACACCATATATTTT. The chain recombines TRBV7-2 with TRBJ1-3; 7 bases are a match to TRBD1. Germline trimming cut 2 bases from V and 0 bases from J; bases unmatched to any gene: 7. Germline V gene lookup returns CDR1 SGHTA and CDR2 FQGNSA. The CDR3 spans 17 residues.

This clone was observed once. This chain links TRBV15 with TRBJ1-4; 7 positions agree with TRBD1. The CDR3 runs to 15 residues. From germline, CDR1 is LNHNV and CDR2 YYDKDF (reference sequence). V shed 6 bases and J 8 bases; nucleotides not matched to a gene: 12. CDR3 sequence: CATRDFDRAGEKLFF. The CDR3 coding sequence is TGTGCCACCAGGGACTTTGACAGGGCAGGAGAAAAACTGTTTTTT.